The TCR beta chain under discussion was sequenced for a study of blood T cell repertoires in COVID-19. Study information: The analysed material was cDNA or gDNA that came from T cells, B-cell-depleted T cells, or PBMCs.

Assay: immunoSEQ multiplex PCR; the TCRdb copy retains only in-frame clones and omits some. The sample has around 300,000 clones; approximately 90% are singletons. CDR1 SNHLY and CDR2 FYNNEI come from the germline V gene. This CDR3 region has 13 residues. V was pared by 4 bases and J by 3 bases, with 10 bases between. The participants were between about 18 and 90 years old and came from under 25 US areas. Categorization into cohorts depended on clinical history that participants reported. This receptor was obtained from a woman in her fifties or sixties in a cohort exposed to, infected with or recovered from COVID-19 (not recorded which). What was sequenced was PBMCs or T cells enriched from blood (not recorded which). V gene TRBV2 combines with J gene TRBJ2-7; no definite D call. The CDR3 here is CASSGLESYEQYF. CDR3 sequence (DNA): TGTGCCAGCAGTGGGCTTGAAAGCTACGAGCAGTACTTC.